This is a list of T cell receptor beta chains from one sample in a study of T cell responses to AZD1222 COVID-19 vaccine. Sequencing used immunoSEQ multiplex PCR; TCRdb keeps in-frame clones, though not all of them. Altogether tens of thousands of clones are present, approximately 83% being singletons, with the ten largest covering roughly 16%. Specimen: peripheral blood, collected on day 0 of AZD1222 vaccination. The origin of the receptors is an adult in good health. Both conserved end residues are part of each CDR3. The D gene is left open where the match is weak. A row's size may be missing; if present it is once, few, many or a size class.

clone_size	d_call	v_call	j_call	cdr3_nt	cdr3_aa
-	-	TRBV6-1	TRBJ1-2	TGTGCCAGCAGTGAGTTAGAGGGATTAGGTGGCTACACCTTC	CASSELEGLGGYTF
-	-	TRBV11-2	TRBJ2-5	TGTGCCAGCAGCTCACCATATCTGGACGCCCGAGAGACCCAGTACTTC	CASSSPYLDARETQYF
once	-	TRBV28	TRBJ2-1	TGTGCCAGCATCCCCGGGGGTTCCTACAATGAGCAGTTCTTC	CASIPGGSYNEQFF
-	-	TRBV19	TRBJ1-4	TGTGCCAGTAGTTCCCCAGGGATCTATGAAAAACTGTTTTTT	CASSSPGIYEKLFF
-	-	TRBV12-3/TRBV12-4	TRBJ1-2	TGTGCCAGCAGTTTCAGGGTGATTGGGGGCTACACCTTC	CASSFRVIGGYTF
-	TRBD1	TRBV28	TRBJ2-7	TGTGCCAGCAGTTTACCCGGGACAGGGGGCTACGAGCAGTACTTC	CASSLPGTGGYEQYF
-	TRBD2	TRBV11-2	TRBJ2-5	TGTGCCAGCAGCCAAGGGACTAGCGGGGGGGGCGAAGAGACCCAGTACTTC	CASSQGTSGGGEETQYF
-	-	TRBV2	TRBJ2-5	TGTGCCAGCAGTGACTTGGACCTCCTCAAGTGGGGCCGAGAGACCCAGTACTTC	CASSDLDLLKWGRETQYF
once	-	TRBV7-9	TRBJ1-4	TGTGCCAGCAGCTTAAATCCTGAAAAACTGTTTTTT	CASSLNPEKLFF
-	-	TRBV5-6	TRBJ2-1	TGTGCCAGCAGCTTCGCGAATGAGCAGTTCTTC	CASSFANEQFF
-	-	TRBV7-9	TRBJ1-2	TGTGCCAGCAGCTTAGAGACACGAGGCTACACCTTC	CASSLETRGYTF
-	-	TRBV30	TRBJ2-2	TGTGCCTGGAGGGGACACCCGAACACCGGGGAGCTGTTTTTT	CAWRGHPNTGELFF
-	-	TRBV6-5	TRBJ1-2	TGTGCCAGCAGACAAGACTTCTTAGTGTGGTACACCTTC	CASRQDFLVWYTF
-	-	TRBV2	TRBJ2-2	TGTGCCAGCACGGCAGGGATTGGCACCGGGGAGCTGTTTTTT	CASTAGIGTGELFF
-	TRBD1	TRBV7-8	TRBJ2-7	TGTGCCAGCAGCTTATTGACAGGGGCCGTTTACGAGCAGTACTTC	CASSLLTGAVYEQYF
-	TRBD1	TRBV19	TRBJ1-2	TGTGCCAGTAGTATAGCAGGGGGAGGCTACACCTTC	CASSIAGGGYTF
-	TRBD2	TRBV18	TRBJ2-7	TGTGCCAGCTCACTGTCGAGCGGGGGGAGCTCCTACGAGCAGTACTTC	CASSLSSGGSSYEQYF
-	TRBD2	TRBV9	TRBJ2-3	TGTGCCAGCAGCGTAGCGGGGGGTGCAGATACGCAGTATTTT	CASSVAGGADTQYF
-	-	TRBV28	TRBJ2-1	TGTGCCAGCAGTTCAAAAAACTCCTACAATGAGCAGTTCTTC	CASSSKNSYNEQFF
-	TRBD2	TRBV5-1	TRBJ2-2	TGCGCCAGCAGCTTGGCCTTTGCGGGGGTCACCACCGGGGAGCTGTTTTTT	CASSLAFAGVTTGELFF
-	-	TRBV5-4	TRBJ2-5	TGTGCCAGCAGCATCCCTGGGGGACTCCAAGAGACCCAGTACTTC	CASSIPGGLQETQYF
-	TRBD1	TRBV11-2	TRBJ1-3	TGTGCCAGCAGCCGGGGACAGGAATTGGGAAACACCATATATTTT	CASSRGQELGNTIYF
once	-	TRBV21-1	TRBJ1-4	TGTGCCAGCAGCCCCGAGGTGGACAGGGAAAGCGAAAAACTGTTTTTT	CASSPEVDRESEKLFF
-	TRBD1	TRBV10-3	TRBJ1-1	TGTGCCATCAGTGCACCCGACAGGGGGCAAGCTTTCTTT	CAISAPDRGQAFF
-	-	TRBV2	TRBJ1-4	TGTGCCAGCTCTGACAGCTATGAAAAACTGTTTTTT	CASSDSYEKLFF
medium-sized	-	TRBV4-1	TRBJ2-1	TGCGCCAGCAGTCCAAGCTCCTACAATGAGCAGTTCTTC	CASSPSSYNEQFF
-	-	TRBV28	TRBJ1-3	TGTGCCAGCAGTTTCGGTCGGGGGCGCAACGCCGGAAACACCATATATTTT	CASSFGRGRNAGNTIYF
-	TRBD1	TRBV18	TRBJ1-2	TGTGCCAGCTCACTCCCTCGACAGGGCGCGTATCACGGCTACACCTTC	CASSLPRQGAYHGYTF
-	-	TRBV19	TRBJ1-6	TGTGCCAGTACCCCCGGGGGAACACCCCTCCACTTT	CASTPGGTPLHF
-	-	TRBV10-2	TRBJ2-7	TGCGCCAGCAGGGGAAAGCCAGCTTACGAGCAGTACTTC	CASRGKPAYEQYF
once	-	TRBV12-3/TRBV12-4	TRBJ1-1	TGTGCCAGCACCCGGTCGGGGAACACTGAAGCTTTCTTT	CASTRSGNTEAFF
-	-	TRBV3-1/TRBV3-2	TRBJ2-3	TGTGCCAGCAGCCAAGACGTTCACGCTACGCAGTATTTT	CASSQDVHATQYF
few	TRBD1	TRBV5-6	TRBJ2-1	TGTGCCAGCAGCTTTGGACAGGGCTACAATGAGCAGTTCTTC	CASSFGQGYNEQFF
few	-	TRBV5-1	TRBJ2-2	TGCGCCAGCAGCGACGCCGGGACACATAACACCGGGGAGCTGTTTTTT	CASSDAGTHNTGELFF
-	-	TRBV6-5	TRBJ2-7	TGTGCCAGCAGTTACTCAGGTCACGAGCAGTACTTC	CASSYSGHEQYF
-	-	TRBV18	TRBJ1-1	TGTGCCAGCTCACCAGCGGTGGTAGACACTGAAGCTTTCTTT	CASSPAVVDTEAFF
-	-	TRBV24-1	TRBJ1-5	TGTGCCACCAGTGATTTGGGGGTCAGCAATCAGCCCCAGCATTTT	CATSDLGVSNQPQHF
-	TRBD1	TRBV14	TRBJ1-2	TGTGCCAGCAGCCAAGGGACAGGTTATGGCTACACCTTC	CASSQGTGYGYTF
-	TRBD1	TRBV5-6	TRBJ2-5	TGTGCCAGCAGCCGACAGGGTCGCGAGACCCAGTACTTC	CASSRQGRETQYF
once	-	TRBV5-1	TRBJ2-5	TGCGCCAGCAGTCCTCCAGCGGAGACCCAGTACTTC	CASSPPAETQYF
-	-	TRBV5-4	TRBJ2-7	TGTGCCAGCAGCTTTAGTAGCGACTCATATTCCGAGCAGTACTTC	CASSFSSDSYSEQYF
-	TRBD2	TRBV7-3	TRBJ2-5	TGTGCCAGCAGCTTAATGGGGCTAGCGGGGGCTCCAGAGACCCAGTACTTC	CASSLMGLAGAPETQYF
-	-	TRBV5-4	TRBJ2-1	TGTGCCAGCAGCCCAAAGAAGGGGGAATCCTACAATGAGCAGTTCTTC	CASSPKKGESYNEQFF
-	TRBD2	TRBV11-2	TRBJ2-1	TGTGCCAGCAGCTTAGATCTCCCTAGCGGGGTTTTGCATGAGCAGTTCTTC	CASSLDLPSGVLHEQFF
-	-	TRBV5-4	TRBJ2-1	TGTGCCAGCAGCTTGGGCAGTCCTAGCTCCTACAATGAGCAGTTCTTC	CASSLGSPSSYNEQFF
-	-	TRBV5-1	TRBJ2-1	TGCGCCAGCAGCTCAGGGGCCAGCCTTTACAATGAGCAGTTCTTC	CASSSGASLYNEQFF
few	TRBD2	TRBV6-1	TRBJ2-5	TGTGCCAGCAGTGGGACTAGCGGGACTCTCAAAGAGACCCAGTACTTC	CASSGTSGTLKETQYF
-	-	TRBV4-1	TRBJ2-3	TGCGCCAGCAGCCCCGGGTATTACACAGATACGCAGTATTTT	CASSPGYYTDTQYF
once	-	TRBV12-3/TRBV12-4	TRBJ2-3	TGTGCCAGCAGTTTAAAGATAGATACGCAGTATTTT	CASSLKIDTQYF
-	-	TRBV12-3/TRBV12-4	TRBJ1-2	TGTGCCAGCAGTTTCCCCCTTCTTGGTGGCTACACCTTC	CASSFPLLGGYTF
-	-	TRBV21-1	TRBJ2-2	TGTGCCAGCAGCAAGGTTGTGAGAGGCACCGGGGAGCTGTTTTTT	CASSKVVRGTGELFF
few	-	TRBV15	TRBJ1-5	TGTGCCACCAGCAAATGGAGGGGAGATCAGCCCCAGCATTTT	CATSKWRGDQPQHF